Listed below are T cell receptor beta chains from one sample, sequenced in a study of blood T cell repertoires in COVID-19. Only in-frame clones appear in the TCRdb table, and some are missing; sequencing was by immunoSEQ multiplex PCR. The sample includes about 380,000 clones, roughly 86% of them seen just once. The specimen was PBMCs or T cells enriched from blood (not recorded which). These receptors were taken from a young man who had recovered from COVID-19. Each CDR3 is given with its conserved first and last residue. D genes are given only for firm matches. A row's size may be missing; if present it is once, few, many or a size class.

.	TRBD1	TRBV2	TRBJ1-1	CASQGQAVEAFF	TGTGCCAGCCAGGGACAGGCGGTGGAGGCTTTCTTT
.	.	TRBV6-5	TRBJ1-2	CASSTRGSADYGYTF	TGTGCCAGCAGTACGCGAGGCAGCGCGGACTATGGCTACACCTTC
.	TRBD1	TRBV7-9	TRBJ2-5	CASSSPGQGARAQYF	TGTGCCAGCAGCTCCCCGGGACAGGGGGCGAGGGCCCAGTACTTC
.	TRBD1	TRBV6-5	TRBJ1-1	CASTPFRQGAEAFF	TGTGCCAGCACCCCTTTCCGACAGGGGGCTGAAGCTTTCTTT
.	.	TRBV9	TRBJ2-4	CASSASSANIQYF	TGTGCCAGCAGCGCTTCGAGTGCGAACATTCAGTACTTC
.	.	TRBV9	TRBJ1-3	CASSVQGVGNTIYF	TGTGCCAGCAGCGTTCAGGGTGTGGGAAACACCATATATTTT
.	.	TRBV29-1	TRBJ1-1	CSAGDIGAVNTEAFF	TGCAGCGCCGGGGACATAGGAGCTGTGAACACTGAAGCTTTCTTT
.	.	TRBV6-2/TRBV6-3	TRBJ2-7	CASSYSFIGDSSYEQYF	TGTGCCAGCAGTTACTCTTTCATCGGTGACAGCTCCTACGAGCAGTACTTC
few	.	TRBV10-1	TRBJ2-7	CASSVDRTYEQYF	TGCGCCAGCAGTGTAGACAGGACCTACGAGCAGTACTTC
.	TRBD1	TRBV5-1	TRBJ1-6	CASSLDRGSHNSPLHF	TGCGCCAGCAGCTTAGACAGGGGATCTCATAATTCACCCCTCCACTTT
once	TRBD2	TRBV4-1	TRBJ2-3	CASSHPLADSTDTQYF	TGCGCCAGCAGCCACCCCCTAGCGGATAGCACAGATACGCAGTATTTT
.	TRBD1	TRBV6-5	TRBJ2-2	CASNTQGANTGELFF	TGTGCCAGCAACACCCAGGGGGCTAACACCGGGGAGCTGTTTTTT
many	.	TRBV5-6	TRBJ1-6	CASSLVGVYNSPLHF	TGTGCCAGCAGCTTGGTAGGGGTCTATAATTCACCCCTCCACTTT
.	.	TRBV7-9	TRBJ2-7	CASSRSGLFWDEQYF	TGTGCCAGCAGTAGGTCAGGGTTGTTTTGGGACGAGCAGTACTTC
.	TRBD1	TRBV4-2	TRBJ2-5	CASSVGQGGETQYF	TGTGCCAGCAGCGTGGGACAGGGAGGGGAGACCCAGTACTTC
.	TRBD1	TRBV10-3	TRBJ1-2	CAINPTGTYGYTF	TGTGCCATCAACCCGACAGGGACCTATGGCTACACCTTC
once	TRBD2	TRBV12-3/TRBV12-4	TRBJ2-1	CASGGGYNEQFF	TGTGCCAGCGGGGGGGGATACAATGAGCAGTTCTTC
.	.	TRBV29-1	TRBJ2-7	CSVVGRRDEQYF	TGCAGCGTTGTCGGTCGCAGGGACGAGCAGTACTTC
.	TRBD1	TRBV6-2/TRBV6-3	TRBJ2-5	CASSYTIGQGQETQYF	TGTGCCAGCAGTTATACAATCGGACAGGGCCAAGAGACCCAGTACTTC
.	.	TRBV2	TRBJ1-5	CASRSGTLTYQPQHF	TGTGCCAGCAGGTCCGGGACTTTAACGTATCAGCCCCAGCATTTT
.	TRBD1	TRBV5-6	TRBJ1-1	CASSLTGGNTEAFF	TGTGCCAGCAGCTTGACAGGGGGGAACACTGAAGCTTTCTTT
few	TRBD1	TRBV5-1	TRBJ1-1	CASSPGTGGAGSLTGTEAFF	TGCGCCAGCAGCCCCGGAACAGGGGGCGCGGGATCCCTTACGGGAACTGAAGCTTTCTTT
.	TRBD2	TRBV5-1	TRBJ2-1	CASSFVLAGGGEQFF	TGCGCCAGCAGCTTCGTACTAGCGGGGGGAGGGGAGCAGTTCTTC
.	TRBD2	TRBV30	TRBJ2-1	CAYLGGGVGEQFF	TGTGCCTACCTGGGCGGGGGGGTTGGTGAGCAGTTCTTC
.	TRBD1	TRBV5-1	TRBJ2-5	CASSPGTGGETQYF	TGCGCCAGCAGCCCCGGGACAGGGGGAGAGACCCAGTACTTC
.	TRBD1	TRBV29-1	TRBJ2-7	CSAWPGTASYEQYF	TGCAGCGCTTGGCCCGGGACAGCTTCCTACGAGCAGTACTTC
.	TRBD2	TRBV5-4	TRBJ2-1	CASSIILAGGLAYNEQFF	TGTGCCAGCAGCATAATACTAGCGGGGGGCCTCGCGTACAATGAGCAGTTCTTC
.	TRBD2	TRBV7-2	TRBJ2-5	CASSLGLAEETQYF	TGTGCCAGCAGCTTGGGACTAGCGGAGGAGACCCAGTACTTC